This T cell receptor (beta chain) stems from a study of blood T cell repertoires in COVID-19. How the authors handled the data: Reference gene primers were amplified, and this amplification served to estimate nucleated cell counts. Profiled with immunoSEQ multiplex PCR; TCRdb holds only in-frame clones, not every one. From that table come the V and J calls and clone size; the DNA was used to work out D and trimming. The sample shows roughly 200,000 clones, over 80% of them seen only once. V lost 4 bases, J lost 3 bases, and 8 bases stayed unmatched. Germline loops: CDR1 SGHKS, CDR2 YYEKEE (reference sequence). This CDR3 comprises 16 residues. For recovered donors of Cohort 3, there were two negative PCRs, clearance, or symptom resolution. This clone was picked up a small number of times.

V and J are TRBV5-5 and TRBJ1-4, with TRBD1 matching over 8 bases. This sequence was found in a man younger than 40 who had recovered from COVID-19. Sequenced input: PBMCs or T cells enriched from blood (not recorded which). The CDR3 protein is CASSPRQGLSNEKLFF. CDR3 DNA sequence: TGTGCCAGCAGCCCTCGACAGGGGCTGTCTAATGAAAAACTGTTTTTT. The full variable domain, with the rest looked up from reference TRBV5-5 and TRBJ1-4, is DAGVTQSPTHLIKTRGQQVTLRCSPISGHKSVSWYQQVLGQGPQFIFQYYEKEERGRGNFPDRFSARQFPNYSSELNVNALLLGDSALYLCASSPRQGLSNEKLFFGSGTQLSVL.